The entry below describes one T cell receptor beta chain. What it binds is not known. These data are taken from a study of shared clonotypes between healthy human individuals. Study-wide findings and caveats: Of the naive CD4 clonotypes, approximately 5% were shared across a handful of donors. Represented genetic and exposure-history diversity was restricted by having few donors.

As defined, naive CD8 cells were CD45RO-negative and positively selected for CCR7, with terminally differentiated effector memory CD45RA+ cells excluded. The CDR3 sequence is 16 residues long. Germline values: CDR1 SGHTA, CDR2 FQGTGA. Between the trimmed V and J ends, which lost 1 base and 4 bases, there was a span of 15 bases. Sorted-subset replicate PCRs used about 190 ng of genomic DNA. This amount corresponded to 30,000 to 35,000 T cell genomes. Sequencing used immunoSEQ multiplex PCR; TCRdb keeps in-frame clones, though not all of them. The sample includes about 2.2 million clones, roughly 95% of them seen just once.

This rearrangement joins TRBV7-3 to TRBJ2-3, with a possible D match to TRBD2 (7 bases). This clonotype was sampled from a young man in good health. Some clones in this sample may be carry-over from other donors' samples. Sample: naive CD8+ T cells from PBMCs. CDR3 nucleotides: TGTGCCAGCAGCTTAAGTGCGGGGGCGCCGGCAGATACGCAGTATTTT. Translated, it gives CASSLSAGAPADTQYF.